This entry lists 32 T cell receptor beta chains sequenced from one sample in a study of T-cell memory formation after mild COVID-19. TCRdb itself ran the 5' RACE reads through MiXCR, one entry per CDR3 protein. This table holds about 130,000 distinct CDR3 sequences, around 15% found once. Input material: PBMCs or a T cell subset sorted from them (not recorded which). Receptors originate from a man younger than 35 who had mild COVID-19 (a few samples of this study predate the infection). Cell type and time point are not known.

This chain connects TRBV5-1 to TRBJ2-3; D perhaps matches TRBD1 (6 bases). CDR3 length: 13 residues. Trimming left V 7 bases short and J 4 bases short, with 13 bases between. Per germline, CDR1 SGHRS and CDR2 YFSETQ. The CDR3 nucleotides are TGCGCCAGCGGAAACCAGGGGTCAGATACGCAGTATTTT. It encodes CASGNQGSDTQYF. Full variable domain (missing parts from reference TRBV5-1 and TRBJ2-3): KAGVTQTPRYLIKTRGQQVTLSCSPISGHRSVSWYQQTPGQGLQFLFEYFSETQRNKGNFPGRFSGRQFSNSRSEMNVSTLELGDSALYLCASGNQGSDTQYFGPGTRLTVL.

J is TRBJ1-5 and V is TRBV4-2; TRBD1 matches 7 bases. Germline trimming cut 1 base from V and 5 bases from J; bases unmatched to any gene: 8. The CDR3 is 16 residues long. CDR1 is LGHNA, CDR2 YNFKEQ, per germline. The CDR3 DNA sequence: TGTGCCAGCAGCCAAGTCGCGCAGGGGGGGTATCAGCCCCAGCATTTT. As protein: CASSQVAQGGYQPQHF.

The V call is TRBV4-1, the J call TRBJ2-6; possibly TRBD2 for D (7 bases). The germline V gene encodes CDR1 MGHRA and CDR2 YSYEKL. The CDR3 contains 17 residues. Trimming removed 0 bases from V and 0 bases from J, with 9 bases in between. CDR3 protein: CASSQEGGGSGANVLTF. The CDR3 bases are TGCGCCAGCAGCCAAGAAGGGGGGGGCTCTGGGGCCAACGTCCTGACTTTC.

This clonotype has just a few counts. CDR3 sequence (DNA): TGCAGTGCTAGAAACAGGGTCTCAGGAGAGACCCAGTACTTC. Protein: CSARNRVSGETQYF. The chain combines TRBV20-1 with TRBJ2-5, with a weak D call TRBD1 (6 bases). V was pared by 2 bases and J by 4 bases, with 14 bases between. Germline CDR1 reads DFQATT; CDR2 reads SNEGSKA (reference sequence). The length of the CDR3 is 14 residues.

The chain is built from TRBV29-1 and TRBJ2-3; possible D gene TRBD1, 5 bases. The CDR3 has 15 amino acids. Germline V lookup: CDR1 SQVTM, CDR2 ANQGSEA. Trimming took 7 bases from V and 1 from J, leaving 18 bases between them. The CDR3 spells CSAADRLIRTDTQYF. For the CDR3, the DNA is TGCAGCGCCGCTGACAGACTTATCCGCACAGATACGCAGTATTTT.

This clonotype was seen ten or more times. J is TRBJ2-7 and V is TRBV5-1; D unresolved. Trimming left V 0 bases short and J 7 bases short, with 14 bases between. The CDR3 is made up of 14 amino acids. Germline V CDR1 and CDR2: SGHRS, YFSETQ. CDR3 residues: CASSLETGLGEQYF. The CDR3 DNA reads TGCGCCAGCAGCTTGGAGACTGGGCTGGGTGAGCAGTACTTC.

This chain links TRBV5-1 with TRBJ2-3, with D possibly matching TRBD2 (5 bases). The V end was cut by 0 bases, the J end by 4 bases, with 12 bases between. The CDR3 contains 15 residues. From germline, CDR1 is SGHRS and CDR2 YFSETQ. CDR3: CASSLAGVGADTQYF. For the CDR3, the DNA is TGCGCCAGCAGCTTGGCCGGGGTCGGCGCAGATACGCAGTATTTT.

This clonotype was picked up a small number of times. The genes are TRBV4-2 and TRBJ2-5, with a tentative D call TRBD2 (6 bases). Per the germline V gene, CDR1 is LGHNA and CDR2 is YNFKEQ. Trimming left V 8 bases short and J 0 bases short, with 13 bases between. CDR3 length: 14 residues. CDR3 sequence (DNA): TGTGCCAGCGCCCCTAGCGAACACCAAGAGACCCAGTACTTC. It specifies CASAPSEHQETQYF.

The V and J genes are TRBV20-1 and TRBJ2-5; D uncertain. Per germline, CDR1 DFQATT and CDR2 SNEGSKA (reference sequence). V was clipped by 4 bases and J by 5 bases, with 5 bases between them. The CDR3 has 10 residues. The CDR3 loop reads CSAIEETQYF. In DNA, the CDR3 is TGCAGTGCTATTGAGGAGACCCAGTACTTC.

This chain joins TRBV4-2 and TRBJ2-5; D unresolved. Trimming shortened V by 0 bases and J by 4 bases, and 9 bases separated the two germline ends. CDR3 length equals 14 residues. Germline assignment: CDR1 LGHNA and CDR2 YNFKEQ. For the CDR3, the DNA is TGTGCCAGCAGCCAAGAGTCCAAGCTAGAGACCCAGTACTTC. Translated, it gives CASSQESKLETQYF.

The chain combines TRBV20-1 with TRBJ2-2; 10 bases match TRBD2. CDR3 length: 15 residues. Germline CDR1 reads DFQATT; CDR2 reads SNEGSKA (reference sequence). V was pared by 2 bases and J by 7 bases, with 7 bases of the junction left unmatched. Here the CDR3 DNA reads TGCAGTGCTAGATCCCCTAGCGGGGGCGGCGGGGAGCTGTTTTTT. It translates to CSARSPSGGGGELFF.

This clonotype came up a few times. The chain carries TRBV20-1 and TRBJ2-3; D unclear. The V end was cut by 2 bases, the J end by 0 bases, with 6 bases between. Per germline, CDR1 DFQATT and CDR2 SNEGSKA (reference sequence). The CDR3 sequence is 13 residues long. The CDR3 region has the DNA TGCAGTGCTAGAACCCGTAGCACAGATACGCAGTATTTT. It codes for CSARTRSTDTQYF.

V gene TRBV6-6 combines with J gene TRBJ2-3; TRBD1 matches 9 bases. In germline, CDR1 is MNHNY, CDR2 SVGAGI (reference sequence). The ends lost 4 bases at V and 11 bases at J; junction bases unmatched: 13. This CDR3 contains 15 residues. CDR3 amino acids: CASSSTGQGSGWQYF. CDR3 nucleotides: TGTGCCAGCAGTTCCACCGGACAGGGGAGCGGTTGGCAGTATTTT.

This chain links TRBV7-2 with TRBJ2-7, with D unresolved. The CDR3 runs 15 residues. With 1 base removed from V and 5 bases from J, the gap between germline ends came to 15 bases. CDR1 is SGHTA, CDR2 FQGNSA, per germline. For the CDR3, the DNA is TGTGCCAGCAGCTTAGTTTGGACCACCGGAAACGAGCAGTACTTC. Its translation: CASSLVWTTGNEQYF. Full variable domain (outside the CDR3, taken from reference TRBV7-2 and TRBJ2-7): GAGVSQSPSNKVTEKGKDVELRCDPISGHTALYWYRQSLGQGLEFLIYFQGNSAPDKSGLPSDRFSAERTGGSVSTLTIQRTQQEDSAVYLCASSLVWTTGNEQYFGPGTRLTVT.

This clonotype was counted a few times. This sequence joins TRBV6-5 and TRBJ2-7; TRBD1 aligns across 7 bases. The CDR3 contains 13 residues. Germline assignment: CDR1 MNHEY and CDR2 SVGAGI. Germline trimming cut 6 bases from V and 7 bases from J; bases unmatched to any gene: 9. The CDR3 reads CASSQRQGREQYF. The CDR3 DNA reads as TGTGCCAGCAGCCAACGACAGGGCCGGGAGCAGTACTTC.

The chain recombines TRBV5-1 with TRBJ2-5, with 7 positions matching TRBD2. CDR3 length: 14 amino acids. Germline V lookup: CDR1 SGHRS, CDR2 YFSETQ. Trimming at V came to 4 bases and at J to 5 bases, leaving 8 bases not matched to a gene. This CDR3 reads CASSLLGGTETQYF. In DNA form, the CDR3 reads TGCGCCAGCAGCCTCCTCGGGGGGACGGAGACCCAGTACTTC.

The chain has TRBV12-3 or TRBV12-4 and TRBJ2-1, with TRBD2 identical over 13 bases. Germline trimming cut 6 bases from V and 9 bases from J; bases unmatched to any gene: 11. CDR3 size: 16 residues. The CDR3, as DNA: TGTGCCAGCAGCCCCGGACTAGCGGGGGCCTCCAGTGAGCAGTTCTTC. Encoded protein: CASSPGLAGASSEQFF.

The chain uses TRBV2 and TRBJ1-2; D call uncertain. Germline CDR1 SNHLY, CDR2 FYNNEI. This CDR3 is 11 amino acids long. V lost 8 bases and J 1 base, leaving 5 bases between the germline ends. The CDR3 nucleotides are TGTGCCAGCGCCGTTAACTATGGCTACACCTTC. As protein: CASAVNYGYTF.

The chain recombines TRBV7-9 with TRBJ2-1; TRBD2 is a possible D gene (5 bases). CDR3 size: 13 residues. V dropped 6 bases and J dropped 10 bases, with 16 bases sitting between them. Germline CDR1 and CDR2: SEHNR and FQNEAQ (reference sequence). The CDR3, as DNA: TGTGCCAGCAGGCCCCATGCGCGAGGGGAGCAGTTCTTC. Translating it yields CASRPHARGEQFF.

J is TRBJ2-7 and V is TRBV12-3 or TRBV12-4, with 7 bases fitting TRBD1. The CDR3 sequence is 16 residues long. After removal of 1 base from V and 6 bases from J, the junction contained 12 bases not matched to a gene. The CDR3 DNA is TGTGCCAGCAGTTTAGGGGGTTCAGGGGGTGTTGGCGAGCAGTACTTC. Encoded protein: CASSLGGSGGVGEQYF.

V usage is TRBV6-6 and J usage is TRBJ2-1, with 9 bases lining up with TRBD1. This CDR3 comprises 15 residues. V shed 0 bases and J 8 bases; nucleotides not matched to a gene: 5. CDR1 is MNHNY and CDR2 is SVGAGI in the germline V gene (reference sequence). The CDR3 loop is CASSYSGTGSHEQFF. In DNA form, the CDR3 reads TGTGCCAGCAGTTACTCCGGGACAGGGAGCCATGAGCAGTTCTTC.

This sequence joins TRBV12-3 or TRBV12-4 and TRBJ2-1; possible D gene TRBD1, 6 bases. The CDR3 has 12 amino acids. The ends were cut back, 5 bases at V and 12 bases at J, with 14 bases in the middle. DNA of the CDR3: TGTGCCAGCAGTATAGAGGACAGAGGGCAGTTCTTC. Its protein is CASSIEDRGQFF.

The V gene is TRBV27, the J gene TRBJ2-1, with D possibly matching TRBD1 (5 bases). Germline V lookup: CDR1 MNHEY, CDR2 SMNVEV (reference sequence). This CDR3 is built from 15 residues. Trimming removed 3 bases at V and 8 bases at J, with 17 bases between. The CDR3 sequence: CASSFLGRVSYEQFF. The CDR3 nucleotides read TGTGCCAGCAGTTTTCTGGGCAGGGTCTCCTATGAGCAGTTCTTC.

This clonotype has a handful of counts. The V and J genes are TRBV6-5 and TRBJ2-7; 10 nucleotides align to TRBD1. The CDR3 totals 13 residues. CDR1 is MNHEY, CDR2 SVGAGI, per germline. The V gene end was trimmed by 5 bases and the J gene end by 12 bases; junction bases not matched to a gene: 10. CDR3 sequence reads: CASSDPGTGVVYV. The DNA for the CDR3 is TGTGCCAGCAGTGACCCCGGGACAGGGGTGGTGTACGTC.

The CDR3 here is CASGASAEAFF. CDR3 DNA sequence: TGTGCCAGCGGCGCGTCCGCTGAAGCTTTCTTT. The rearrangement links TRBV27 to TRBJ1-1, with D unresolved. There are 11 residues in the CDR3. Germline V lookup: CDR1 MNHEY, CDR2 SMNVEV (reference sequence). V lost 8 bases to trimming and J lost 6 bases, with 10 bases between them.

This clonotype was recorded once. The CDR3 DNA follows: TGCGCCAGCAGCTTGGGGGGCCAGTGGCTGGGCACTGAAGCTTTCTTT. Translation gives CASSLGGQWLGTEAFF. The chain uses TRBV5-1 and TRBJ1-1; D is perhaps TRBD1 (5 bases). CDR3 length: 16 amino acids. CDR1 and CDR2 from the germline V gene are SGHRS and YFSETQ. V lost 0 bases, J lost 4 bases, and 16 bases lay in between.

The chain combines TRBV30 with TRBJ1-1, with D uncertain. Germline CDR1 reads GTSNPN; CDR2 reads SVGIG (reference sequence). This CDR3 comprises 14 residues. V lost 4 bases, J lost 0 bases, and 12 bases lay in between. The CDR3 protein is CAWIQSAMNTEAFF. In DNA form, the CDR3 reads TGTGCCTGGATCCAGTCTGCTATGAACACTGAAGCTTTCTTT.

DNA of the CDR3: TGTGCCAGCAGACGTCTTGGGGGGGGGGAAGAGACCCAGTACTTC. This translates into CASRRLGGGEETQYF. The chain couples TRBV6-5 to TRBJ2-5; TRBD2 matches 7 bases. The V segment lost 6 bases and the J segment 3 bases; nucleotides outside the gene matches: 10. Germline V gene data show CDR1 as MNHEY and CDR2 as SVGAGI. The CDR3 extends over 15 amino acids.

This clonotype has more than one count but fewer than ten. This rearrangement joins TRBV7-8 to TRBJ2-2; 7 bases are a match to TRBD1. The J segment lost 6 bases and the V segment lost 5 bases, leaving 6 bases of the junction unmatched. The germline CDR1 and CDR2 sequences are SGHVS and FQNEAQ. The CDR3 runs 14 residues. CDR3 in DNA: TGTGCCAGCAGCCCGGGACAGCCGGCCGGGGAGCTGTTTTTT. It specifies CASSPGQPAGELFF.

This clonotype was detected only a few times. The chain links TRBV5-1 to TRBJ1-1, with D unclear. This CDR3 spans 14 amino acids. The ends were cut back, 0 bases at V and 4 bases at J, with 10 bases in the middle. Germline V gives CDR1 SGHRS, CDR2 YFSETQ. The CDR3 here is CASSLVGSGTEAFF. The CDR3 bases are TGCGCCAGCAGCTTGGTAGGGTCCGGCACTGAAGCTTTCTTT.

The chain combines TRBV20-1 with TRBJ1-2; TRBD1 agrees at 8 bases. V shed 6 bases, J shed 7 bases, and the junction held 7 bases outside the gene matches. The CDR3 is 12 amino acids. CDR1 is DFQATT, CDR2 SNEGSKA, per germline (reference sequence). The CDR3 protein is CSAPDRVGGYTF. The CDR3 DNA reads TGCAGTGCGCCGGACAGGGTTGGTGGCTACACCTTC.

The CDR3 region is CAISESSGGLQETQYF. The CDR3, as DNA: TGTGCCATCAGTGAATCGAGCGGGGGACTCCAAGAGACCCAGTACTTC. The chain links TRBV10-3 to TRBJ2-5; TRBD2 matches at 8 bases. Unmatched junction bases numbered 7, after V lost 3 bases and J lost 1 base. Germline V CDR1 and CDR2: ENHRY, SYGVKD. The CDR3 covers 16 residues.